This T cell receptor (beta chain) was documented in a study of blood T cell repertoires in COVID-19. Across the study: The United States, Italy and Spain provided the acute and convalescent COVID-19 samples. In each case, the material was cDNA or gDNA derived from T cells, B-cell-depleted T cells, or PBMCs.

V shed 5 bases and J shed 5 bases, with 9 bases lying between them. This CDR3 region has 12 residues. Per the germline V gene, CDR1 is SGHTA and CDR2 is FQGNSA. Using immunoSEQ multiplex PCR, the repertoire was profiled, and TCRdb retains in-frame clones only, with some absent. The sample holds 150,000 to 200,000 clones, approximately 83% seen once. This clone is a singleton in its sample. The genes are TRBV7-2 and TRBJ1-2; perhaps TRBD1 as D (6 bases). The receptor was isolated from a man between 60 and 75 years old with acute or convalescent COVID-19. The source material was peripheral blood. CDR3 amino acids: CASSPTGYGYTF. CDR3 DNA: TGTGCCAGCAGCCCCACAGGGTATGGCTACACCTTC.